The present entry profiles one T cell receptor (beta chain) with its context. The antigen is undetermined. This entry is derived from a study of T-cell reconstitution after alpha-beta-depleted transplantation in children. Study-wide results and caveats: T-cell numbers and diversity one year post-transplant derived largely from freshly generated T cells.

Unique molecular identifiers tagged the TCRbeta library. Each CDR3 protein gets one entry after TCRdb re-called the PCR reads with MiXCR. The table has approximately 650,000 distinct CDR3 sequences, about an eighth seen once; the top ten hold 0.79%. The ends lost 7 bases at V and 7 bases at J; junction bases unmatched: 10. This CDR3 spans 14 amino acids. This receptor was taken from a girl aged 2 to 9 with congenital amegakaryocytic thrombocytopenia, due to receive a stem cell transplant. Sequenced material: PBMCs, taken before TCRalphabeta/CD19-depleted stem cell transplant. This rearrangement joins TRBV12-3 or TRBV12-4 to TRBJ1-5; TRBD1 matches at 7 bases. CDR3 in DNA: TGTGCCAGCAAGAGACAGGGCGATGGGCAGCCCCAGCATTTT. Its protein is CASKRQGDGQPQHF.